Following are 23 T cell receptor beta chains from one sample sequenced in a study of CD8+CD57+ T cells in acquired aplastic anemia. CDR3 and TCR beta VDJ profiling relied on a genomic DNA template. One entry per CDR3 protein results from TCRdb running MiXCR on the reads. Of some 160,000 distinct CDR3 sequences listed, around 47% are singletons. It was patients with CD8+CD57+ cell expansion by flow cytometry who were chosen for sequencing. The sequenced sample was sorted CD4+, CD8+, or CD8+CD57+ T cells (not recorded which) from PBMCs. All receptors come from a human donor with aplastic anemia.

The CDR3 bases are TGTGCTAGTGGTTTGGTACTGGGGCAGGGGGACACTGAAGCTTTCTTT. Translation gives CASGLVLGQGDTEAFF. This sequence joins TRBV12-5 and TRBJ1-1, with TRBD1 identical over 7 bases. The CDR3 is 16 amino acids. The ends lost 0 bases at V and 3 bases at J; junction bases unmatched: 7. The germline V gene has CDR1 LGHNT and CDR2 FRNRAP.

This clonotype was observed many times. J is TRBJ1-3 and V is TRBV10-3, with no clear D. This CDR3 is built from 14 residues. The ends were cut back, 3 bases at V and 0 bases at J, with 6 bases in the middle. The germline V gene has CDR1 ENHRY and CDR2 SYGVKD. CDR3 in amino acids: CAISDGLSGNTIYF. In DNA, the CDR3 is TGTGCCATCAGTGATGGGCTCTCTGGAAACACCATATATTTT.

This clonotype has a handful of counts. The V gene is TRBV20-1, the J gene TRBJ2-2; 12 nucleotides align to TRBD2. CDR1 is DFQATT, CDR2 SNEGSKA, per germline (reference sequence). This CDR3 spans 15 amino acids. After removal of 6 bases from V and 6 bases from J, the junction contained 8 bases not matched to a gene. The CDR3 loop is CSAGTLAGGAGELFF. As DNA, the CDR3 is TGCAGTGCCGGGACCCTAGCGGGGGGGGCCGGGGAGCTGTTTTTT.

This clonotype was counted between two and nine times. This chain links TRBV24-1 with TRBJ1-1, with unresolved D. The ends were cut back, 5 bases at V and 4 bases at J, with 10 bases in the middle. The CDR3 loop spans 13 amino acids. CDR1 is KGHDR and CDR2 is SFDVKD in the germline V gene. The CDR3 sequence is CATSAQRSTEAFF. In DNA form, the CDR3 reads TGTGCCACCAGTGCCCAGAGGAGCACTGAAGCTTTCTTT.

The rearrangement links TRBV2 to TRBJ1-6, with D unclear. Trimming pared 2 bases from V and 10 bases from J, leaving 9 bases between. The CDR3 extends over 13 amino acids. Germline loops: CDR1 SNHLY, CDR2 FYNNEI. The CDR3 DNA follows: TGTGCCAGCAGTGAAAGGGTTGGCTCACCCCTCCACTTT. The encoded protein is CASSERVGSPLHF.

This CDR3 reads CASSSSPGGARRAGYTF. The CDR3 coding sequence is TGTGCCAGCAGCTCCTCCCCTGGGGGGGCGCGGCGAGCTGGCTACACCTTC. The J gene is TRBJ1-2, the V gene TRBV11-1; D perhaps matches TRBD1 (6 bases). The germline V gene encodes CDR1 SGHAT and CDR2 FQDESV (reference sequence). The CDR3 sequence is 17 residues long. V dropped 4 bases and J dropped 7 bases, with 25 bases sitting between them. Filled out from reference TRBV11-1 and TRBJ1-2, the complete variable domain reads EAEVAQSPRYKITEKSQAVAFWCDPISGHATLYWYRQILGQGPELLVQFQDESVVDDSQLPKDRFSAERLKGVDSTLKIQPAELGDSAMYLCASSSSPGGARRAGYTFGSGTRLTVV.

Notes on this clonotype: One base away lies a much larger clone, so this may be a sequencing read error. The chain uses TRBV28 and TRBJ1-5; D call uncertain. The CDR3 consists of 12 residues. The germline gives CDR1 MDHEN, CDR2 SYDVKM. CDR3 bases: TGTGCCAGCGGTTTCCAAGGGCTGGCCCAGCATTTT. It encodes CASGFQGLAQHF. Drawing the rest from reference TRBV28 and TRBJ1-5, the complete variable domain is DVKVTQSSRYLVKRTGEKVFLECVQDMDHENMFWYRQDPGLGLRLIYFSYDVKMKEKGDIPEGYSVSREKKERFSLILESASTNQTSMYLCASGFQGLAQHFGDGTRLSIL.

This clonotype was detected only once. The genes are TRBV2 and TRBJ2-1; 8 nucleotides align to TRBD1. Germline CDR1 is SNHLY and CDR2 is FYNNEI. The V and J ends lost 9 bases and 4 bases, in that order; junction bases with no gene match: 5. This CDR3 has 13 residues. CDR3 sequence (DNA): TGTGCCAGAGGACAGGGAGATTACAATGAGCAGTTCTTC. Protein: CARGQGDYNEQFF.

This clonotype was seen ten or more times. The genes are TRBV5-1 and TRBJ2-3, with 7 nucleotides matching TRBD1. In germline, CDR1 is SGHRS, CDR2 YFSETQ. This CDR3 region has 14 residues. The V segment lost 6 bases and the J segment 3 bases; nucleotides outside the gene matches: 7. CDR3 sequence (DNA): TGCGCCAGCAACGAAGGGGGCAGTACAGATACGCAGTATTTT. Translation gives CASNEGGSTDTQYF.

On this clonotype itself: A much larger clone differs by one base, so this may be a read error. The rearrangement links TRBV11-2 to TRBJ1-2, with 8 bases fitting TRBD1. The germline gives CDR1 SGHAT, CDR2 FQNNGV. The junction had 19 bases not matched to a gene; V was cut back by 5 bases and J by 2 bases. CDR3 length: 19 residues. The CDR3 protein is CASSPAGTPRGRANYGYTF. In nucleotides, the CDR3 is TGTGCCAGCAGCCCCGCAGGTACCCCCAGGGGGCGGGCCAACTATGGCTACACCTTC.

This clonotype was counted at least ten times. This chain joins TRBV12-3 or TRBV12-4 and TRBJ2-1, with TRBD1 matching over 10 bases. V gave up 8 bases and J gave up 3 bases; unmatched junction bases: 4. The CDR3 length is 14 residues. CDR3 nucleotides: TGTGCCAGCGGCAGGACAGGGGGCTACAATGAGCAGTTCTTC. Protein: CASGRTGGYNEQFF.

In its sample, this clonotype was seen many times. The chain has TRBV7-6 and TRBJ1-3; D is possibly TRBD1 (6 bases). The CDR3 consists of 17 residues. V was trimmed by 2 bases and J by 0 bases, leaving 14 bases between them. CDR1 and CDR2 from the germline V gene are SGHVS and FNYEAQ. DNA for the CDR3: TGTGCCAGCAGCTTACGACCGGGCAGGGGCTCTGGAAACACCATATATTTT. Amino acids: CASSLRPGRGSGNTIYF.

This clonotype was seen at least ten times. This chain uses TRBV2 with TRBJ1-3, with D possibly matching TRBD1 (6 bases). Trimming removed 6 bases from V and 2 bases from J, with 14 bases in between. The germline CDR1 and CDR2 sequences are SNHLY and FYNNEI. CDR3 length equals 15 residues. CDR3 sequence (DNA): TGTGCCAGCAGGGGCCAGGGGTTTCCTGGAAACACCATATATTTT. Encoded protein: CASRGQGFPGNTIYF.

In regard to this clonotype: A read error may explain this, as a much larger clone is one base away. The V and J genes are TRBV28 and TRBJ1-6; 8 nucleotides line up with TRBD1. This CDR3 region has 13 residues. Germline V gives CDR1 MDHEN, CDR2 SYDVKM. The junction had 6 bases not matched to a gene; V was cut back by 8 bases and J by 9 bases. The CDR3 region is CASGHGQGSPLHF. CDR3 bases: TGTGCCAGCGGCCACGGACAGGGTTCACCCCTCCACTTT.

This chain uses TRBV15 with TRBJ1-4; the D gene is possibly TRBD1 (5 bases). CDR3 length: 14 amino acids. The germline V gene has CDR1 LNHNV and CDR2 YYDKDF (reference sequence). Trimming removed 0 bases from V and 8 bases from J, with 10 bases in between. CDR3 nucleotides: TGTGCCACCAGCAGAGACAGGGTAGGCGAAAAACTGTTTTTT. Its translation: CATSRDRVGEKLFF.

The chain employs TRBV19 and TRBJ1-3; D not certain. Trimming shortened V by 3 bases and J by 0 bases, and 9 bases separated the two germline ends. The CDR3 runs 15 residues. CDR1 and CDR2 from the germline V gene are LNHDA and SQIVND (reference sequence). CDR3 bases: TGTGCCAGTAGTATCCCCGGGAACTCTGGAAACACCATATATTTT. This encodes CASSIPGNSGNTIYF.

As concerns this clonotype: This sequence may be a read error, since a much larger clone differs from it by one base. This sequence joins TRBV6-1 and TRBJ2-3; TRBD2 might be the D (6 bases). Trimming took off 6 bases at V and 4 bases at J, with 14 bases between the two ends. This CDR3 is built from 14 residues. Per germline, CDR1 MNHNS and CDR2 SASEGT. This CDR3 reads CASSQGPSADTQYF. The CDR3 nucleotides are TGTGCCAGCAGCCAGGGTCCTAGCGCAGATACGCAGTATTTT.

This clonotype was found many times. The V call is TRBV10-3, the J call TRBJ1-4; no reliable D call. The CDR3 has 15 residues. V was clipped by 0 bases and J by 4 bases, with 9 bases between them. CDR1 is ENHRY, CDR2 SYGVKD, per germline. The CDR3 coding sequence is TGTGCCATCAGTGAGTCTAACAGTTTTAATGAAAAACTGTTTTTT. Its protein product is CAISESNSFNEKLFF.

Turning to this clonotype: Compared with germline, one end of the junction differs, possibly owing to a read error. CDR3 coding DNA: TGCGCCACCCGTGATTTCCTACCAAACAGGGCCGGGGAGCTGTTTTTT. Amino acid sequence: CATRDFLPNRAGELFF. The V call is TRBV24-1, the J call TRBJ2-2; a possible D gene is TRBD1 (6 bases). The CDR3 length is 16 residues. CDR1 is KGHDR and CDR2 is SFDVKD in the germline V gene.

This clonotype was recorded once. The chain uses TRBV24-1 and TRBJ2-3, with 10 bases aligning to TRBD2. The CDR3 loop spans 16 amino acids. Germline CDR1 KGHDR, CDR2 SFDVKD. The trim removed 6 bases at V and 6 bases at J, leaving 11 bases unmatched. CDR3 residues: CATSSSGLAGEDTQYF. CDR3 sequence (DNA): TGTGCCACCAGTTCCAGTGGGCTAGCGGGGGAGGATACGCAGTATTTT.

The DNA for the CDR3 is TGTGCCAGCAGCTCATCGGGGGGCACAGATACGCAGTATTTT. Translation gives CASSSSGGTDTQYF. The rearrangement links TRBV7-3 to TRBJ2-3; a weak D match, TRBD2 (6 bases). The CDR3 extends over 14 amino acids. Germline CDR1 is SGHTA and CDR2 is FQGTGA. The V gene lost 4 bases and the J gene lost 1 base, with 9 bases spanning the gap.

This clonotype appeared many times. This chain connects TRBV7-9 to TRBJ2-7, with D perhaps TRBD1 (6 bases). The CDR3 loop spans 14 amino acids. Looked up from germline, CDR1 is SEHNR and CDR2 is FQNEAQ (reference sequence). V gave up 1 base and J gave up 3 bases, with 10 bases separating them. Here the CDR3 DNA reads TGTGCCAGCAGCTTAGGTCAGGGGAACTACGAGCAGTACGTC. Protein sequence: CASSLGQGNYEQYV.

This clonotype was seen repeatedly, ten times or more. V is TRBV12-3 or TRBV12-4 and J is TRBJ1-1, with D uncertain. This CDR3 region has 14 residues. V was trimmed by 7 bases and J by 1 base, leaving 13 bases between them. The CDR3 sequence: CASNPVSGNTEAFF. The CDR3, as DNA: TGTGCCAGCAACCCCGTGTCGGGGAACACTGAAGCTTTCTTT.